This T cell receptor (beta chain) was profiled in a study of T cell responses to AZD1222 COVID-19 vaccine. Study-level points and caveats: Just a handful of AZD1222 recipients were seropositive at baseline. The repertoires were collected only after the peak T cell response. Increased Spike-specific TCR breadth and depth were observed after two AZD1222 doses. Females outnumbered males among donors, who were mostly white British; clonal diversity was possibly underestimated.

Germline CDR1 is ENHRY and CDR2 is SYGVKD. Trimming pared 10 bases from V and 1 base from J, leaving 13 bases between. The CDR3 is 13 residues long. Profiling relied on immunoSEQ multiplex PCR, and the TCRdb table lists in-frame clones only, not all of them. The sample has under 50,000 clones; over 75% are singletons. By frequency in the sample, this clone is medium-sized. Its antigen is not known. The V call is TRBV10-3, the J call TRBJ1-1; D might be TRBD1 (5 bases). The sample was peripheral blood, taken 28 days after the second dose of the MenACWY control vaccine. The source is an adult who received the MenACWY meningococcal vaccine as a control. The CDR3 coding sequence is TGTGCCAGCATCGACAGTTCGAACACTGAAGCTTTCTTT. It yields the protein CASIDSSNTEAFF.